These 10 T cell receptor beta chains originate from one sample sequenced in a study of cytomegalovirus exposure and HLA in healthy donors (dated by TCRdb to about 2017). Library creation used the immunoSEQ multiplex PCR assay. For the multiplex PCR, a mixture combining 60 forward primers for TCR Vbeta segments and 13 reverse primers for TCR Jbeta segments was used. Sourced from immuneACCESS, this table was stored by TCRdb with only in-frame sequences that have V and J called. A share of the clones is absent; for the studies checked, an unresolved V gene accounts for under half, and the remainder has no known explanation. This sample lists roughly 100,000 clones; around three quarters were detected once. The ten largest clones capture about 0.8% of the sample. The material sequenced was PBMCs. The receptors stem from a boy between 10 and 17 years old in good health and CMV-seronegative.

The rearrangement joins TRBV4-1 to TRBJ2-7; 9 positions match TRBD1. Germline lookup yields CDR1 MGHRA and CDR2 YSYEKL. This CDR3 is 15 amino acids long. The ends lost 6 bases at V and 4 bases at J; junction bases unmatched: 10. CDR3 region: CASRKTGTGKYEQYF. The CDR3 DNA is TGCGCCAGCAGAAAAACCGGGACAGGGAAGTACGAGCAGTACTTC.

The rearrangement joins TRBV6-1 to TRBJ2-1; 8 bases match TRBD1. CDR1 and CDR2 from the germline V gene are MNHNS and SASEGT. The V gene end was trimmed by 6 bases and the J gene end by 11 bases; junction bases not matched to a gene: 12. This CDR3 is 14 amino acids long. In DNA form, the CDR3 reads TGTGCCAGCAGGGACACCGGGACAGGCCCTCAGCAGTTCTTC. This translates into CASRDTGTGPQQFF.

The chain recombines TRBV9 with TRBJ2-7; 8 bases map to TRBD1. V was clipped by 2 bases and J by 3 bases; unmatched bases: 7. The germline V gene encodes CDR1 SGDLS and CDR2 YYNGEE. The CDR3 runs to 15 residues. The CDR3 DNA follows: TGTGCCAGCAGCGTTGGTGGGACAGGAAACTACGAGCAGTACTTC. This encodes CASSVGGTGNYEQYF.

This CDR3 is CASRLPGHRVSGANVLTF. Here the CDR3 DNA reads TGTGCCAGCAGGTTACCGGGACATCGGGTCTCTGGGGCCAACGTCCTGACTTTC. V usage is TRBV2 and J usage is TRBJ2-6, with a possible D match to TRBD1 (6 bases). Germline CDR1 is SNHLY and CDR2 is FYNNEI. V was clipped by 6 bases and J by 0 bases, with 18 bases between them. The CDR3 covers 18 residues.

This chain joins TRBV5-1 and TRBJ2-7; perhaps TRBD1 as D (5 bases). Germline V CDR1 and CDR2: SGHRS, YFSETQ. The CDR3 has 16 amino acids. The V end lost 4 bases, the J end lost 3 bases, and 20 bases lay between the germline ends. The DNA for the CDR3 is TGCGCCAGCAGCCGACACACAGGACCGCAGCTCTACGAGCAGTACTTC. Translated: CASSRHTGPQLYEQYF.

The chain links TRBV4-1 to TRBJ2-3; a weak D match, TRBD1 (5 bases). CDR1 is MGHRA and CDR2 is YSYEKL in the germline V gene. The V end was cut by 1 base, the J end by 1 base, with 9 bases between. The CDR3 has 15 amino acids. CDR3 DNA sequence: TGCGCCAGCAGCCAAGTGGGGCCCCGCACAGATACGCAGTATTTT. Residues: CASSQVGPRTDTQYF.

The CDR3 coding sequence is TGTGCCAGCAGGTCCCGCTATGGCTACACCTTC. Translated: CASRSRYGYTF. The chain joins TRBV28 to TRBJ1-2; D unresolved. This CDR3 has 11 residues. Trimming removed 6 bases from V and 4 bases from J, with 6 bases in between. The germline V gene has CDR1 MDHEN and CDR2 SYDVKM.

CDR3 in amino acids: CATSTGANEKLFF. The CDR3 DNA reads as TGTGCCACTTCGACGGGGGCTAATGAAAAACTGTTTTTT. V gene TRBV15 combines with J gene TRBJ1-4; TRBD1 is a possible D gene (5 bases). This CDR3 is 13 amino acids long. V was cut by 9 bases and J by 3 bases, with 11 bases left in between. CDR1 and CDR2 (germline): LNHNV, YYDKDF (reference sequence).

V gene TRBV7-9 combines with J gene TRBJ1-4, with D unclear. The length of the CDR3 is 16 residues. V lost 3 bases, J lost 0 bases, and 11 bases lay in between. The V gene's germline CDR1 is SEHNR and CDR2 FQNEAQ (reference sequence). CDR3 in amino acids: CASSFTQSTTNEKLFF. The CDR3 DNA is TGTGCCAGCAGCTTCACACAGTCCACAACTAATGAAAAACTGTTTTTT.

V usage is TRBV30 and J usage is TRBJ2-5; 9 nucleotides line up with TRBD2. With 3 bases clipped from V and 3 bases from J, the junction kept 5 bases outside the gene matches. The CDR3 runs to 14 residues. The germline CDR1 and CDR2 sequences are GTSNPN and SVGIG (reference sequence). The CDR3 sequence: CAWRRPSGKETQYF. The CDR3 bases are TGTGCCTGGAGACGTCCTAGCGGGAAAGAGACCCAGTACTTC.